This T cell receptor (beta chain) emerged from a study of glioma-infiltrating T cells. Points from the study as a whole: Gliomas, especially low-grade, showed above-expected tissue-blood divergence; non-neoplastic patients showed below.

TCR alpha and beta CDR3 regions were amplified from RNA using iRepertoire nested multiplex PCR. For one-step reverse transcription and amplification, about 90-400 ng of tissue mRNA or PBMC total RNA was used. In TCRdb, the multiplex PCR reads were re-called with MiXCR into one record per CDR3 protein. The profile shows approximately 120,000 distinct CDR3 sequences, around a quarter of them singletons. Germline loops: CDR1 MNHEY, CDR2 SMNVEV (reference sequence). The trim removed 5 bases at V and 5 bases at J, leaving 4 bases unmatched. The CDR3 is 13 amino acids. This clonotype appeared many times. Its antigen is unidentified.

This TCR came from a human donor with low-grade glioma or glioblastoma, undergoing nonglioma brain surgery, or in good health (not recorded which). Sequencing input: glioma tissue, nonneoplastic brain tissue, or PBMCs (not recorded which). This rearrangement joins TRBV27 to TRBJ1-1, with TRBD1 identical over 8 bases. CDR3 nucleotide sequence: TGTGCCAGCAGTAGCAGGGGGCTTACTGAAGCTTTCTTT. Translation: CASSSRGLTEAFF.